This T cell receptor (beta chain) originates from a study of blood T cell repertoires in COVID-19. About the study: From the United States, Italy and Spain came samples of acute and convalescent COVID-19. PBMCs, B-cell-depleted T cells, or T cells were the source of the cDNA or gDNA that made up the material.

As handled by the study authors: It was from reference gene primer amplification that nucleated cell counts were estimated. Sequenced by immunoSEQ multiplex PCR; TCRdb stores in-frame clones only, minus some. D and trimming come from the DNA, and the V and J calls and clone size come from that table. Of tens of thousands of clones listed, approximately 86% are singletons. The sequence came from a man aged 50-60 years with acute or convalescent COVID-19. Sequencing used peripheral blood.

For the CDR3, the DNA is TGTGCCAGCAGCTTGGTACAGCTGGGGCACGAGCAGTACTTC. It specifies CASSLVQLGHEQYF. This chain links TRBV5-5 with TRBJ2-7, with D perhaps matching TRBD1 (5 bases). Trimming shortened V by 0 bases and J by 5 bases, and 12 bases separated the two germline ends. Germline lookup yields CDR1 SGHKS and CDR2 YYEKEE (reference sequence). The CDR3 has 14 amino acids.